The 27 T cell receptor beta chains below come from one sample, sequenced in a study of OX40 agonist ivuxolimab in advanced cancers. Profiled with immunoSEQ multiplex PCR; TCRdb holds only in-frame clones, not every one. Among 50,000 to 55,000 clones, around 87% were seen once, and the ten largest hold about a tenth. The sequencing here drew on CD4+ or CD8+ T cells sorted from blood, taken in a trial of the OX40 agonist ivuxolimab. Receptor source: an adult with an advanced solid tumor such as melanoma, head and neck, liver or kidney cancer.

The V gene is TRBV7-9, the J gene TRBJ1-3, with no clear D. V was cut by 8 bases and J by 0 bases, with 8 bases left in between. The V gene's germline CDR1 is SEHNR and CDR2 FQNEAQ (reference sequence). The CDR3 consists of 13 residues. CDR3 nucleotides: TGTGCCAGCGACTACAGCTCTGGAAACACCATATATTTT. Protein: CASDYSSGNTIYF.

The chain carries TRBV28 and TRBJ2-5; the match to TRBD1 covers 8 bases. Germline loops: CDR1 MDHEN, CDR2 SYDVKM. CDR3 length: 14 amino acids. Trimming took 7 bases from V and 5 from J; bases not matched to a gene: 9. For the CDR3, the DNA is TGTGCCAGCACCACCAGGGGGCTTCGGGAGACCCAGTACTTC. This codes for CASTTRGLRETQYF.

This sequence joins TRBV10-2 and TRBJ1-3; D is unclear. Germline V gene lookup returns CDR1 WSHSY and CDR2 SAAADI. The V and J ends lost 3 bases and 4 bases respectively, with 13 bases between them. The CDR3 is 15 residues long. CDR3 loop: CASSDPAQRGNTIYF. The CDR3 DNA sequence: TGCGCCAGCAGTGATCCGGCCCAGAGGGGAAACACCATATATTTT.

V gene TRBV5-1 combines with J gene TRBJ1-4, with D perhaps TRBD1 (5 bases). Germline V gene sequence: CDR1 SGHRS, CDR2 YFSETQ. Trimming removed 6 bases at V and 3 bases at J, with 9 bases between. The CDR3 is 13 amino acids. The chain's CDR3 is CASKRGANEKLFF. The CDR3 coding sequence is TGCGCCAGCAAGAGGGGCGCTAATGAAAAACTGTTTTTT.

The CDR3 sequence is CASSPLAGGSSYEQYF. CDR3 sequence (DNA): TGCGCCAGCAGCCCCCTTGCGGGGGGAAGCTCCTACGAGCAGTACTTC. The J gene is TRBJ2-7, the V gene TRBV4-1, with TRBD2 identical over 8 bases. V gave up 4 bases and J gave up 0 bases; unmatched junction bases: 8. This CDR3 spans 16 amino acids. CDR1 and CDR2 from the germline V gene are MGHRA and YSYEKL.

This clone was seen a few times. V usage is TRBV30 and J usage is TRBJ1-2, with TRBD1 identical over 7 bases. The CDR3 extends over 13 amino acids. The germline CDR1 and CDR2 sequences are GTSNPN and SVGIG (reference sequence). Unmatched junction bases numbered 3, after V lost 2 bases and J lost 3 bases. CDR3 sequence reads: CAWSPQGYYGYTF. CDR3 sequence (DNA): TGTGCCTGGAGTCCACAGGGGTACTATGGCTACACCTTC.

This clone appeared a single time. V usage is TRBV19 and J usage is TRBJ2-3; 9 bases fit TRBD2. The CDR3 contains 12 residues. Per the germline V gene, CDR1 is LNHDA and CDR2 is SQIVND (reference sequence). V trimming: 10 bases; J trimming: 4 bases; junction bases outside the gene matches: 3. The CDR3 coding sequence is TGTGCCACCCGACTAGCGGCAGATACGCAGTATTTT. Translated, it gives CATRLAADTQYF.

This chain connects TRBV4-3 to TRBJ2-1; 10 positions agree with TRBD2. Germline loops: CDR1 LGHNA, CDR2 YSLEER. The CDR3 runs 16 residues. The V and J ends lost 1 base and 4 bases, in that order; junction bases with no gene match: 4. The chain's CDR3 is CASSQAIAGGYNEQFF. The CDR3 coding sequence is TGCGCCAGCAGCCAAGCCATAGCGGGGGGTTACAATGAGCAGTTCTTC.

The J gene is TRBJ2-6, the V gene TRBV5-1; 9 bases are a match to TRBD1. The CDR3 consists of 18 residues. Germline V gene lookup returns CDR1 SGHRS and CDR2 YFSETQ. Trimming removed 4 bases from V and 2 bases from J; junction bases left unmatched: 10. In DNA form, the CDR3 reads TGCGCCAGCAGCACGGACAGGGGTTCTATGGCTGGGGCCAACGTCCTGACTTTC. Its translation: CASSTDRGSMAGANVLTF.

This clone showed up just once. The chain is built from TRBV11-1 and TRBJ2-3; D unresolved. Germline assignment: CDR1 SGHAT and CDR2 FQDESV (reference sequence). Trimming removed 2 bases at V and 8 bases at J, with 11 bases between. The CDR3 is made up of 13 amino acids. CDR3 in amino acids: CASSLSLLGTQYF. As DNA, the CDR3 is TGTGCCAGCAGCTTAAGCCTCCTCGGTACGCAGTATTTT.

This clone was picked up one time. V and J are TRBV20-1 and TRBJ2-3; D call uncertain. CDR1 and CDR2 (germline): DFQATT, SNEGSKA (reference sequence). V was trimmed by 4 bases and J by 7 bases, leaving 9 bases between them. This CDR3 contains 11 residues. In nucleotides, the CDR3 is TGCAGTGCTACAAAAGGGTATACGCAGTATTTT. Translating gives CSATKGYTQYF.

The chain has TRBV4-1 and TRBJ2-6; D gene uncertain. Trimming removed 4 bases at V and 4 bases at J, with 8 bases between. There are 14 residues in the CDR3. CDR1 is MGHRA, CDR2 YSYEKL, per germline. DNA for the CDR3: TGCGCCAGCAGCCCAGGTGGGGGGGCCAACGTCCTGACTTTC. Translating gives CASSPGGGANVLTF.

The chain has TRBV29-1 and TRBJ2-3; D remains ambiguous. This CDR3 contains 14 residues. V shed 3 bases and J shed 3 bases, with 13 bases lying between them. Germline CDR1 reads SQVTM; CDR2 reads ANQGSEA. CDR3 in amino acids: CSVDRDTGTDTQYF. The CDR3 DNA reads as TGCAGCGTTGACCGCGACACCGGTACAGATACGCAGTATTTT.

This chain connects TRBV11-2 to TRBJ2-5; D unclear. The V and J ends lost 5 bases and 0 bases respectively, with 13 bases between them. CDR3 length: 15 residues. Germline V CDR1 and CDR2: SGHAT, FQNNGV. CDR3 sequence: CASSLGGYYQETQYF. The CDR3 bases are TGTGCCAGCAGCCTCGGTGGCTACTACCAAGAGACCCAGTACTTC. The full variable domain, in which reference TRBV11-2 and TRBJ2-5 provide the parts outside the CDR3, is EAGVAQSPRYKIIEKRQSVAFWCNPISGHATLYWYQQILGQGPKLLIQFQNNGVVDDSQLPKDRFSAERLKGVDSTLKIQPAKLEDSAVYLCASSLGGYYQETQYFGPGTRLLVL.

This chain links TRBV9 with TRBJ1-2; tentative D call: TRBD1 (5 bases). This CDR3 contains 13 residues. V was trimmed by 3 bases and J by 8 bases, leaving 14 bases between them. The germline V gene has CDR1 SGDLS and CDR2 YYNGEE. CDR3 amino acids: CASSAQGVRGYTF. For the CDR3, the DNA is TGTGCCAGCAGCGCCCAAGGGGTGAGGGGCTACACCTTC.

The chain joins TRBV4-3 to TRBJ1-1; maybe TRBD1 (6 bases). The CDR3 runs to 15 residues. The ends were cut back, 4 bases at V and 5 bases at J, with 17 bases in the middle. Germline CDR1 LGHNA, CDR2 YSLEER. The CDR3 sequence is CASSPHRVLWTEAFF. Written as DNA, the CDR3 is TGCGCCAGCAGCCCCCACAGGGTGCTTTGGACTGAAGCTTTCTTT.

V is TRBV11-2 and J is TRBJ1-1; D not certain. V lost 5 bases to trimming and J lost 0 bases, with 7 bases between them. The germline V gene encodes CDR1 SGHAT and CDR2 FQNNGV. This CDR3 contains 13 residues. CDR3 in amino acids: CASSAQLNTEAFF. The CDR3 DNA is TGTGCCAGCAGCGCCCAACTGAACACTGAAGCTTTCTTT.

For the CDR3, the DNA is TGTGCCAGTAGCCAGGGACTTAATTCTGAGACCCAGTACTTC. Amino acids: CASSQGLNSETQYF. V usage is TRBV19 and J usage is TRBJ2-5; TRBD2 might be the D (6 bases). The V end was cut by 6 bases, the J end by 5 bases, with 16 bases between. The CDR3 is 14 residues long. Looked up from germline, CDR1 is LNHDA and CDR2 is SQIVND (reference sequence).

The chain has TRBV11-2 and TRBJ2-7; 8 bases align to TRBD2. Germline loops: CDR1 SGHAT, CDR2 FQNNGV. V lost 3 bases to trimming and J lost 1 base; unmatched junction nucleotides: 5. The CDR3 spans 15 residues. CDR3 coding DNA: TGTGCCAGCAGCTTTCGGCTAGCGGGTTCCTACGAGCAGTACTTC. It specifies CASSFRLAGSYEQYF.

The chain links TRBV28 to TRBJ2-7; D ambiguous. Between the trimmed V and J ends, which lost 4 bases and 0 bases, there was a span of 16 bases. The CDR3 runs to 16 residues. Germline lookup yields CDR1 MDHEN and CDR2 SYDVKM. The CDR3 reads CASSSITVFVSYEQYF. The DNA of the CDR3 is TGTGCCAGCAGTTCCATTACAGTTTTTGTCTCCTACGAGCAGTACTTC.

The rearrangement uses TRBV7-3 and TRBJ2-2, with 11 bases aligning to TRBD2. Germline assignment: CDR1 SGHTA and CDR2 FQGTGA. The V gene end was trimmed by 2 bases and the J gene end by 4 bases; junction bases not matched to a gene: 6. This CDR3 has 17 amino acids. The CDR3 sequence is CASSLGGLAGGTGELFF. Here the CDR3 DNA reads TGTGCCAGCAGCTTAGGGGGCCTAGCGGGAGGCACCGGGGAGCTGTTTTTT.

The chain links TRBV19 to TRBJ2-1; 7 nucleotides align to TRBD1. The CDR3 is made up of 13 amino acids. The trim removed 6 bases at V and 6 bases at J, leaving 5 bases unmatched. The germline gives CDR1 LNHDA, CDR2 SQIVND (reference sequence). As DNA, the CDR3 is TGTGCCAGTAGACAGGGGAACGCCAATGAGCAGTTCTTC. Translation: CASRQGNANEQFF.

V and J are TRBV7-2 and TRBJ1-1; D remains ambiguous. Trimming took off 4 bases at V and 0 bases at J, with 12 bases between the two ends. Germline CDR1 and CDR2: SGHTA and FQGNSA. This CDR3 is built from 15 residues. In DNA form, the CDR3 reads TGTGCCAGCAGCTCCCATCCAGAAGTGAACACTGAAGCTTTCTTT. Protein product: CASSSHPEVNTEAFF.

The CDR3 loop reads CAWGGQETQYF. CDR3 in DNA: TGTGCCTGGGGGGGTCAAGAGACCCAGTACTTC. This chain links TRBV30 with TRBJ2-5; D assignment may be TRBD1 or TRBD2 (5 bases each). This CDR3 is 11 amino acids long. Trimming cost V 5 bases and J 2 bases, with 6 bases left between them. Per germline, CDR1 GTSNPN and CDR2 SVGIG (reference sequence).

V usage is TRBV28 and J usage is TRBJ1-1, with D unresolved. CDR3 length equals 13 residues. Germline CDR1 reads MDHEN; CDR2 reads SYDVKM. V shed 8 bases and J shed 4 bases, with 14 bases lying between them. This CDR3 reads CASSFPLGTEAFF. In nucleotides, the CDR3 is TGTGCCAGCTCGTTCCCTCTCGGCACTGAAGCTTTCTTT.

V usage is TRBV29-1 and J usage is TRBJ1-3; the D is unclear. Germline loops: CDR1 SQVTM, CDR2 ANQGSEA. This CDR3 contains 13 residues. V was pared by 4 bases and J by 4 bases, with 11 bases between. CDR3: CSVAWAAGNTIYF. Here the CDR3 DNA reads TGCAGCGTTGCATGGGCGGCGGGAAACACCATATATTTT.

The J gene is TRBJ1-2, the V gene TRBV30; 8 nucleotides agree with TRBD1. J gave up 4 bases and V 2 bases, and 6 bases lay outside the gene matches. The CDR3 is 14 residues long. Germline V CDR1 and CDR2: GTSNPN, SVGIG (reference sequence). The CDR3 nucleotides are TGTGCCTGGAGTATGGACAGGGTGTTCTATGGCTACACCTTC. Its translation is CAWSMDRVFYGYTF.